These 19 T cell receptor beta chains came from one sample sequenced in a study of T cells after yellow fever vaccination. MiXCR, applied by TCRdb to the 5' RACE reads, yields one record per CDR3 protein. The table includes approximately 580,000 distinct CDR3 sequences, roughly a sixth detected once. Sequenced material: PBMCs, taken around 5 days after the first yellow fever vaccination. The receptors were sampled from a man between 18 and 29 years old who received the YFV17D yellow fever vaccine.

This clonotype was seen more than once but under ten times. The CDR3 loop is CASSVGTPSYEQYF. CDR3 sequence (DNA): TGTGCCAGCAGCGTCGGGACTCCCTCCTACGAGCAGTACTTC. The rearrangement uses TRBV11-2 and TRBJ2-7, with D perhaps matching TRBD2 (6 bases). This CDR3 spans 14 amino acids. Germline V lookup: CDR1 SGHAT, CDR2 FQNNGV. The germline V and J ends were trimmed by 5 bases and 0 bases, with 11 bases remaining between them.

Many counts were recorded for this clonotype. One end of the junction does not line up with germline, which may come from a read error. CDR3: CASSLRELETQYF. CDR3 in DNA: TGTGCTAGCAGCTTAAGGGAATTGGAGACCCAGTACTTC. The rearrangement uses TRBV7-7 and TRBJ2-5; D unclear. This CDR3 is 13 amino acids long. Germline assignment: CDR1 SSHAT and CDR2 FNYEAQ (reference sequence).

This chain connects TRBV4-3 to TRBJ1-1; D might be TRBD1 (5 bases). Trimming stripped 3 bases from V and 3 bases from J, with 11 bases between. CDR1 and CDR2 from the germline V gene are LGHNA and YSLEER. The CDR3 sequence is 14 residues long. The CDR3 sequence: CASSQGVGDTEAFF. The DNA of the CDR3 is TGCGCCAGCAGCCAGGGCGTAGGGGACACTGAAGCTTTCTTT.

The chain employs TRBV19 and TRBJ1-2, with 10 nucleotides matching TRBD1. Trimming cost V 4 bases and J 3 bases; bases outside gene matches: 8. CDR1 and CDR2 from the germline V gene are LNHDA and SQIVND (reference sequence). This CDR3 has 16 amino acids. The chain's CDR3 is CASSKGQGWIDYGYTF. CDR3 coding DNA: TGTGCCAGTAGTAAGGGACAGGGGTGGATCGACTATGGCTACACCTTC. The whole variable domain, filled in from reference TRBV19 and TRBJ1-2, reads DGGITQSPKYLFRKEGQNVTLSCEQNLNHDAMYWYRQDPGQGLRLIYYSQIVNDFQKGDIAEGYSVSREKKESFPLTVTSAQKNPTAFYLCASSKGQGWIDYGYTFGSGTRLTVV.

The chain is built from TRBV13 and TRBJ1-1; no clear D. V was clipped by 4 bases and J by 7 bases, with 13 bases between them. The germline gives CDR1 PRHDT, CDR2 FYEKMQ (reference sequence). This CDR3 spans 13 amino acids. CDR3 DNA sequence: TGTGCCAGCAGCTCCTCCGATACCGTTGAAGCTTTCTTT. This codes for CASSSSDTVEAFF.

V and J are TRBV7-2 and TRBJ2-5; the match to TRBD2 covers 12 bases. The CDR3 has 16 residues. Trimming took 5 bases from V and 2 from J; bases not matched to a gene: 6. Per the germline V gene, CDR1 is SGHTA and CDR2 is FQGNSA. The CDR3 coding sequence is TGTGCCAGCAGCAATCTAGCGGGGGGGGAGCAAGAGACCCAGTACTTC. Its translation is CASSNLAGGEQETQYF.

The V call is TRBV6-1, the J call TRBJ2-7, with TRBD1 as a possible D gene (6 bases). Trimming took 8 bases from V and 7 from J, leaving 24 bases between them. This CDR3 is built from 15 residues. Germline V gene lookup returns CDR1 MNHNS and CDR2 SASEGT. DNA for the CDR3: TGTGCCAGCTCCTCCATCCAGGGGCTAAAACGGGAGCAGTACGTC. Its protein product is CASSSIQGLKREQYV.

This clonotype appeared a few times. This chain links TRBV19 with TRBJ2-5; TRBD2 might be the D (6 bases). Germline CDR1 and CDR2: LNHDA and SQIVND (reference sequence). The CDR3 spans 14 residues. Trimming removed 3 bases at V and 5 bases at J, with 13 bases between. The CDR3 DNA is TGTGCCAGTAGTATGATCCCGGGAGAGGAGACCCAGTACTTC. Translating gives CASSMIPGEETQYF.

In this sample, this clonotype turned up many times. This sequence joins TRBV5-1 and TRBJ2-5; TRBD1 is a possible D gene (6 bases). The V gene lost 7 bases and the J gene lost 5 bases, with 24 bases spanning the gap. Germline V CDR1 and CDR2: SGHRS, YFSETQ. The CDR3 totals 16 residues. CDR3 DNA sequence: TGCGCCAGCTCCTCAAGGGCCTCAGGGGCTGGTGAGACCCAGTACTTC. Its protein is CASSSRASGAGETQYF. Filled out from reference TRBV5-1 and TRBJ2-5, the complete variable domain reads KAGVTQTPRYLIKTRGQQVTLSCSPISGHRSVSWYQQTPGQGLQFLFEYFSETQRNKGNFPGRFSGRQFSNSRSEMNVSTLELGDSALYLCASSSRASGAGETQYFGPGTRLLVL.

The chain couples TRBV6-5 to TRBJ1-2; D gene unclear. The germline CDR1 and CDR2 sequences are MNHEY and SVGAGI. Trimming pared 2 bases from V and 6 bases from J, leaving 10 bases between. The CDR3 loop spans 13 amino acids. The CDR3 DNA sequence: TGTGCCAGCAGTTACACTGCCAGAGATGGCTACACCTTC. Protein product: CASSYTARDGYTF.

This clonotype occurred many times. The rearrangement links TRBV6-2 or TRBV6-3 to TRBJ2-6; D gene unclear. Looked up from germline, CDR1 is MNHEY and CDR2 is SVGEGT. This CDR3 region has 15 residues. Between the trimmed V and J ends, which lost 2 bases and 0 bases, there was a span of 5 bases. The CDR3 region has the DNA TGTGCCAGCAGTTACATCTTCTCTGGGGCCAACGTCCTGACTTTC. Translated: CASSYIFSGANVLTF.

This clonotype was detected a few times. This chain uses TRBV5-6 with TRBJ1-2; the D gene is possibly TRBD1 (5 bases). Germline V gives CDR1 SGHDT, CDR2 YYEEEE. V shed 0 bases and J shed 4 bases, with 10 bases lying between them. The CDR3 is made up of 14 amino acids. The CDR3 bases are TGTGCCAGCAGCTTGGTGGGGACTCCCTATGGCTACACCTTC. Encoded protein: CASSLVGTPYGYTF.

This clonotype was observed at least ten times. The chain joins TRBV9 to TRBJ2-2, with TRBD1 matching 8 bases. Germline-derived CDR1 and CDR2 are SGDLS and YYNGEE. This CDR3 has 15 residues. Germline trimming cut 4 bases from V and 7 bases from J; bases unmatched to any gene: 9. CDR3 in DNA: TGTGCCAGCAGCATCTACGACAGGGGTAGCGGGGAGCTGTTTTTT. This encodes CASSIYDRGSGELFF.

The rearrangement links TRBV24-1 to TRBJ2-2, with 9 bases identical to TRBD1. The CDR3 totals 17 residues. The J segment lost 2 bases and the V segment lost 5 bases, leaving 8 bases of the junction unmatched. From germline, CDR1 is KGHDR and CDR2 SFDVKD. The CDR3 loop reads CATSAAAGQGNTGELFF. CDR3 coding DNA: TGTGCCACCAGTGCGGCGGCGGGACAGGGAAACACCGGGGAGCTGTTTTTT.

The V and J genes are TRBV5-1 and TRBJ1-6; tentatively, D is TRBD1 (6 bases). Germline loops: CDR1 SGHRS, CDR2 YFSETQ. This CDR3 has 14 amino acids. Between the trimmed V and J ends, which lost 5 bases and 8 bases, there was a span of 14 bases. In DNA form, the CDR3 reads TGCGCCAGCAGTCAGGGGCCCGGGGATTCACCCCTCCACTTT. Encoded protein: CASSQGPGDSPLHF.

The table lists this clonotype with a few counts. The chain links TRBV19 to TRBJ2-1; TRBD2 might be the D (6 bases). Trimming stripped 5 bases from V and 5 bases from J, with 19 bases between. This CDR3 is 16 amino acids long. CDR1 LNHDA and CDR2 SQIVND come from the germline V gene (reference sequence). CDR3 bases: TGTGCCAGTAGTCTTGATGCCGGGACTTTAAACAATGAGCAGTTCTTC. Protein product: CASSLDAGTLNNEQFF.

V is TRBV19 and J is TRBJ1-1; 9 bases line up with TRBD1. Losses at the gene ends were 3 bases for V and 4 bases for J; bases not matched to a gene: 3. Germline V gives CDR1 LNHDA, CDR2 SQIVND (reference sequence). This CDR3 spans 14 amino acids. The CDR3 region has the DNA TGTGCCAGTAGTATGAACAGGGGGCTCACTGAAGCTTTCTTT. The encoded protein is CASSMNRGLTEAFF.

The chain couples TRBV18 to TRBJ2-7; TRBD1 matches 9 bases. Germline CDR1 KGHSH, CDR2 LQKENI. The junction had 9 bases not matched to a gene; V was cut back by 6 bases and J by 0 bases. CDR3 length: 16 amino acids. The CDR3 DNA reads TGTGCCAGCTCTGCCCGGGGACAGGGTCCCTCCTACGAGCAGTACTTC. As protein: CASSARGQGPSYEQYF.

In nucleotides, the CDR3 is TGTGCCAGCTCACCTGGCGCCAAGATTAGGGACAATGAGCAGTTCTTC. Protein sequence: CASSPGAKIRDNEQFF. V gene TRBV18 combines with J gene TRBJ2-1; no clear D gene. The V and J ends lost 3 bases and 5 bases respectively, with 17 bases between them. The CDR3 is 16 residues long. Germline V gene data show CDR1 as KGHSH and CDR2 as LQKENI.